Below are 11 T cell receptor beta chains sequenced from a single sample in a study of shared clonotypes between healthy human individuals. Generated by immunoSEQ multiplex PCR, the TCRdb table keeps only in-frame clones and is missing some. The data show more than 850,000 clones, more than 75% seen once. The material sequenced was memory CD4+ T cells from PBMCs. Subset: CD45RA-negative fraction. Every receptor here comes from a man between 18 and 35 years old in good health. Some clones in this sample may be carry-over from other donors' samples.

This clone was recorded many times. The V call is TRBV18, the J call TRBJ2-5; the D gene is possibly TRBD1 (6 bases). The CDR3 length is 17 residues. The V gene's germline CDR1 is KGHSH and CDR2 LQKENI. Trimming stripped 1 base from V and 3 bases from J, with 18 bases between. The CDR3 DNA reads as TGTGCCAGCTCACCACAGAGAGCCGGGACACCCAAAGAGACCCAGTACTTC. This translates into CASSPQRAGTPKETQYF.

The chain uses TRBV28 and TRBJ1-1, with a possible D match to TRBD1 (6 bases). With 6 bases removed from V and 11 bases from J, the gap between germline ends came to 19 bases. The CDR3 covers 13 residues. The germline CDR1 and CDR2 sequences are MDHEN and SYDVKM. The CDR3 here is CASSPDRPPGAFF. CDR3 coding DNA: TGTGCCAGCAGCCCAGACAGGCCGCCGGGGGCTTTCTTT.

J is TRBJ2-7 and V is TRBV28; no reliable D call. Trimming removed 7 bases at V and 5 bases at J, with 15 bases between. The CDR3 contains 13 residues. Germline loops: CDR1 MDHEN, CDR2 SYDVKM. CDR3 residues: CASTPQARHEQYF. The CDR3 DNA follows: TGTGCCAGCACCCCCCAGGCACGCCACGAGCAGTACTTC. Together with reference TRBV28 and TRBJ2-7, the CDR3 gives the full variable domain: DVKVTQSSRYLVKRTGEKVFLECVQDMDHENMFWYRQDPGLGLRLIYFSYDVKMKEKGDIPEGYSVSREKKERFSLILESASTNQTSMYLCASTPQARHEQYFGPGTRLTVT.

A single count supports this clone. The chain is built from TRBV6-5 and TRBJ1-5; D perhaps matches TRBD1 (6 bases). The CDR3 length is 15 residues. V was pared by 6 bases and J by 2 bases, with 14 bases between. From germline, CDR1 is MNHEY and CDR2 SVGAGI. The CDR3 DNA is TGTGCCAGCAGGGCAGGGGCTTTTGGCAATCAGCCCCAGCATTTT. Amino acid sequence: CASRAGAFGNQPQHF.

The chain has TRBV10-3 and TRBJ1-6, with 9 bases aligning to TRBD1. V dropped 3 bases and J dropped 8; count of bases not matched to a gene: 2. There are 14 residues in the CDR3. CDR1 and CDR2 from the germline V gene are ENHRY and SYGVKD. The CDR3 DNA sequence: TGTGCCATCAGTGACCGGACAGGGGATTCACCCCTCCACTTT. This encodes CAISDRTGDSPLHF.

The table lists this clone with a few counts. The sample contains more than one DNA sequence encoding this CDR3. The rearrangement uses TRBV19 and TRBJ2-5, with no clear D. CDR3 size: 13 residues. With 5 bases removed from V and 1 base from J, the gap between germline ends came to 8 bases. Germline V gene lookup returns CDR1 LNHDA and CDR2 SQIVND (reference sequence). DNA of the CDR3: TGTGCCAGTAGTTGGACGTCCCAAGAGACCCAGTACTTC. This codes for CASSWTSQETQYF.

The V and J genes are TRBV9 and TRBJ2-6; D gene ambiguous. Germline V gene lookup returns CDR1 SGDLS and CDR2 YYNGEE. The CDR3 contains 15 residues. Trimming stripped 4 bases from V and 0 bases from J, with 8 bases between. CDR3 DNA: TGTGCCAGCAGCCCCCAAAGCTCTGGGGCCAACGTCCTGACTTTC. Amino acid sequence: CASSPQSSGANVLTF.

V usage is TRBV4-1 and J usage is TRBJ2-7, with 8 bases aligning to TRBD1. With V trimmed by 8 bases and J by 2 bases, 8 bases remained unmatched. The CDR3 is 14 amino acids. The germline gives CDR1 MGHRA, CDR2 YSYEKL. CDR3 protein: CASARDRQTYEQYF. The CDR3, as DNA: TGCGCCAGCGCCCGGGACAGGCAAACCTACGAGCAGTACTTC.

The chain carries TRBV28 and TRBJ2-5; tentatively, D is TRBD1 (5 bases). The germline CDR1 and CDR2 sequences are MDHEN and SYDVKM. This CDR3 region has 14 residues. Trimming removed 5 bases at V and 5 bases at J, with 15 bases between. The CDR3 region is CASSDHRFRETQYF. CDR3 bases: TGTGCCAGCAGTGACCACAGGTTTCGGGAGACCCAGTACTTC.

The gene calls are TRBV6-5 and TRBJ1-1; tentatively, D is TRBD1 (6 bases). There are 12 residues in the CDR3. V lost 6 bases and J lost 9, with 14 bases in between. In germline, CDR1 is MNHEY, CDR2 SVGAGI. The CDR3 here is CASRDSRWKAFF. The CDR3 DNA is TGTGCCAGCAGGGACAGCCGTTGGAAAGCTTTCTTT.

In its sample, this clone was seen many times. This chain uses TRBV18 with TRBJ1-1, with D perhaps TRBD1 (6 bases). Germline CDR1 reads KGHSH; CDR2 reads LQKENI. The CDR3 sequence is 16 residues long. Trimming shortened V by 4 bases and J by 2 bases, and 17 bases separated the two germline ends. CDR3 nucleotides: TGTGCCAGCTCACAACTCCTCCGGACAGACAACACTGAAGCTTTCTTT. Protein: CASSQLLRTDNTEAFF. Looking up the rest from reference TRBV18 and TRBJ1-1 gives the full variable domain: NAGVMQNPRHLVRRRGQEARLRCSPMKGHSHVYWYRQLPEEGLKFMVYLQKENIIDESGMPKERFSAEFPKEGPSILRIQQVVRGDSAAYFCASSQLLRTDNTEAFFGQGTRLTVV.